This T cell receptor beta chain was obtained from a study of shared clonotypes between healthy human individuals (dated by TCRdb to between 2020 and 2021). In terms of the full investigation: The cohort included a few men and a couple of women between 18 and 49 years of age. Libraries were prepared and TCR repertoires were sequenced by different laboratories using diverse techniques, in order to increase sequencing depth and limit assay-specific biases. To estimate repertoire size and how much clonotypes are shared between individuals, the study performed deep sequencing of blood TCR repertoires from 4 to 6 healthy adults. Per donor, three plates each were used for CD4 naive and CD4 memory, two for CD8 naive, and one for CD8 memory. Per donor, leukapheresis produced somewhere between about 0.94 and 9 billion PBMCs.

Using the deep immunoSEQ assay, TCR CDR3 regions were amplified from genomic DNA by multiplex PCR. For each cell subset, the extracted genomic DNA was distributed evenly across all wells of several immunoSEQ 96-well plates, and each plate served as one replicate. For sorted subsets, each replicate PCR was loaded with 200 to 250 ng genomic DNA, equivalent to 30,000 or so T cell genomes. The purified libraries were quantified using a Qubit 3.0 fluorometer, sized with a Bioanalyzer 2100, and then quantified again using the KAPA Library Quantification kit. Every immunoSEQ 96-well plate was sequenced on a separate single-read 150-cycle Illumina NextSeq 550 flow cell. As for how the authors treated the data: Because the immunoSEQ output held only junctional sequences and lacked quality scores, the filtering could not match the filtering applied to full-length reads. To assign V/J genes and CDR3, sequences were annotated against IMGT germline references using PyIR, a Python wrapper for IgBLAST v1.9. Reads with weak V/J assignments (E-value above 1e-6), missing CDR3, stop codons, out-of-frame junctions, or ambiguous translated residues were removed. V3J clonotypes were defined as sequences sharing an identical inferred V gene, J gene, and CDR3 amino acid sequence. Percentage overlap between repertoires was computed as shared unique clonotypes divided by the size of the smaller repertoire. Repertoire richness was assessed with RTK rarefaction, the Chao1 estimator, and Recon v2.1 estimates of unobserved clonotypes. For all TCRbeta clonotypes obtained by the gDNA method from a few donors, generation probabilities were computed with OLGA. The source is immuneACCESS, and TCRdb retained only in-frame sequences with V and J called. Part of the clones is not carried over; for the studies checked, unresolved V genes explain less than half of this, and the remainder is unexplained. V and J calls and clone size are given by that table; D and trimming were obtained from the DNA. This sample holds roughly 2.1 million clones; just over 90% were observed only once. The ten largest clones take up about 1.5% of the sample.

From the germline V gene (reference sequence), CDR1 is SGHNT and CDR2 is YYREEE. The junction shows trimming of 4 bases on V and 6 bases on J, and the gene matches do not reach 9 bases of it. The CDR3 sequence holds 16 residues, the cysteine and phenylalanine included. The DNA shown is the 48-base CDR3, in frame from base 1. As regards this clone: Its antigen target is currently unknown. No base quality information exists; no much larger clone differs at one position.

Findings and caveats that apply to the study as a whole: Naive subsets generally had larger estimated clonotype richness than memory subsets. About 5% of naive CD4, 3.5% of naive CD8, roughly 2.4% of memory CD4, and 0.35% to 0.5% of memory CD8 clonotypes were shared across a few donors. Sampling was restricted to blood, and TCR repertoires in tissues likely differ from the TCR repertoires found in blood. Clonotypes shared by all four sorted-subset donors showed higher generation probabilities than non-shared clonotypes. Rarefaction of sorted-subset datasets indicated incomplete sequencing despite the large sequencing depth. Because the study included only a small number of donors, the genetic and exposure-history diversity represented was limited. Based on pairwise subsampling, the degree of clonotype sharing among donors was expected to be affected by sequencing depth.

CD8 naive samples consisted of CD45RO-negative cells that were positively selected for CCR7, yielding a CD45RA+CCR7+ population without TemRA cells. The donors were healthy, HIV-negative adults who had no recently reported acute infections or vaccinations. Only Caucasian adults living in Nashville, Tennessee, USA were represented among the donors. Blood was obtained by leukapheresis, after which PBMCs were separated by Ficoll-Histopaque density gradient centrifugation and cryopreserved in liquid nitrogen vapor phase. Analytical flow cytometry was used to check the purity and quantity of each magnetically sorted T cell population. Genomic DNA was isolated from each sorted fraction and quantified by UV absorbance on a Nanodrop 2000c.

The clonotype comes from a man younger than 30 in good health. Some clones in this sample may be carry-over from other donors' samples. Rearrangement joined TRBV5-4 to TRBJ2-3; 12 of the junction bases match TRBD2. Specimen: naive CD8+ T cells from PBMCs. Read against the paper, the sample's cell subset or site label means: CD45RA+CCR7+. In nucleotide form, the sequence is TGTGCCAGCAGCGGGAGGCTAGCGGGAGGGCCGGATACGCAGTATTTT. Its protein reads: CASSGRLAGGPDTQYF.